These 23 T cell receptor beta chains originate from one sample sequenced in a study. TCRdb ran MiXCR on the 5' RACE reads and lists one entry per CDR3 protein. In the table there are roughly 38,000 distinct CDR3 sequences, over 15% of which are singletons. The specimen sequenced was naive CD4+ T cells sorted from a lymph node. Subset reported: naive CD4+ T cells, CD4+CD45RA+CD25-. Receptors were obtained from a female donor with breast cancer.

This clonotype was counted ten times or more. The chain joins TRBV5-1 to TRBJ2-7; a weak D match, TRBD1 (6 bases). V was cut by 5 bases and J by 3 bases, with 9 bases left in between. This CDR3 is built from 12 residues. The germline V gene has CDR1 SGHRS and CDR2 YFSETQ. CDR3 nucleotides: TGCGCCAGCAGGACAGGAAACTACGAGCAGTACTTC. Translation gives CASRTGNYEQYF.

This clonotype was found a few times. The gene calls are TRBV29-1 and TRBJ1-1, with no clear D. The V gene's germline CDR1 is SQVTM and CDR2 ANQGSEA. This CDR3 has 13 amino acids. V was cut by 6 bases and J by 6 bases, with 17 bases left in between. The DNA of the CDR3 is TGCAGCGTCGCGGGCCTCCAGGCCGCTGAAGCTTTCTTT. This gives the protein CSVAGLQAAEAFF.

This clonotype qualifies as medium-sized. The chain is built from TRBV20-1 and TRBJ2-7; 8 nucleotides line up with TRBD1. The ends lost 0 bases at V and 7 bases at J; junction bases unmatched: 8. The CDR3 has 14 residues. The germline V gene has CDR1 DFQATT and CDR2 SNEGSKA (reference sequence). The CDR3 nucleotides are TGCAGTGCTAGAGATTCGCAGGGGGCGAATGAGCAGTACTTC. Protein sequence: CSARDSQGANEQYF.

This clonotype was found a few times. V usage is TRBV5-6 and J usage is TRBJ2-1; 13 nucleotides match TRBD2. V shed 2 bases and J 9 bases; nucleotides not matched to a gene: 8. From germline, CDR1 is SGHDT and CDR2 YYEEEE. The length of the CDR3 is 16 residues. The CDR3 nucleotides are TGTGCCAGCAGCTTTGGACTAGCGGGGGTGGGGGGTGAGCAGTTCTTC. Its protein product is CASSFGLAGVGGEQFF.

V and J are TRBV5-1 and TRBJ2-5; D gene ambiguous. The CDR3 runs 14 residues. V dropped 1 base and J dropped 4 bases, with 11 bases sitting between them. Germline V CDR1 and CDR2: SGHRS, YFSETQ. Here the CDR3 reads CASSLNGIGETQYF. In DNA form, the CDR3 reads TGCGCCAGCAGCTTGAACGGAATCGGAGAGACCCAGTACTTC.

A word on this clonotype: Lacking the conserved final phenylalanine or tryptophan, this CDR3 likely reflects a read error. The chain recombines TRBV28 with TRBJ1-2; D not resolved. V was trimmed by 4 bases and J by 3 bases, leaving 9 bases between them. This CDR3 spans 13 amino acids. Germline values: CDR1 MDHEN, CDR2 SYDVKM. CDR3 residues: CASSSDAYYGYTI. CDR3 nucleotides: TGTGCCAGCAGTTCGGACGCCTACTATGGCTACACCATC.

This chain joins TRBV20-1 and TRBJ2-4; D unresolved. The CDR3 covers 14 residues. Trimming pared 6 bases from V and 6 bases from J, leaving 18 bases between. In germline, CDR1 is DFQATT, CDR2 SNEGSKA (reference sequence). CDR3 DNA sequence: TGCAGTGCGTCCCCTGGAGATCGTGGAAACATTCAGTACTTC. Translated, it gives CSASPGDRGNIQYF.

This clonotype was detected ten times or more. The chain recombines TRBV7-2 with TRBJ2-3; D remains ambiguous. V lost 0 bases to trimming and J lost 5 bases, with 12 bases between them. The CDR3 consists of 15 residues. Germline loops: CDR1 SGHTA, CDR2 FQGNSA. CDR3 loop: CASSLATGVGDTQYF. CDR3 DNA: TGTGCCAGCAGCTTAGCCACGGGCGTCGGAGATACGCAGTATTTT.

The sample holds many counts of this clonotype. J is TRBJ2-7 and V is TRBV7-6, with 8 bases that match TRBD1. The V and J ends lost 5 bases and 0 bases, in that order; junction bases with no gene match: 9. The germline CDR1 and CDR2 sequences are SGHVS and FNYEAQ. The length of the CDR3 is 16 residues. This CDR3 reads CASSPRTGSSSYEQYF. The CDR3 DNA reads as TGTGCCAGCAGCCCCAGGACAGGGTCCAGCTCCTACGAGCAGTACTTC.

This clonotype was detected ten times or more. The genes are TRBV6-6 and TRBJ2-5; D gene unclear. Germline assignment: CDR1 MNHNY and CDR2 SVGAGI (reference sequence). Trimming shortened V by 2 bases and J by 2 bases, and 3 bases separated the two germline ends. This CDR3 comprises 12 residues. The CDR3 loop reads CASSYGQETQYF. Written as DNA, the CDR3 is TGTGCCAGCAGTTACGGACAAGAGACCCAGTACTTC.

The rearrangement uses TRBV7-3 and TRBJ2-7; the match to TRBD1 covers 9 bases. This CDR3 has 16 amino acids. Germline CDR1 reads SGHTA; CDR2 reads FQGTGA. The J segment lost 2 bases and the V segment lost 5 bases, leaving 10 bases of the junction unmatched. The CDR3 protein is CASSPDPGQGAYEQYF. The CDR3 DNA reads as TGTGCCAGCAGCCCCGACCCGGGACAGGGTGCCTACGAGCAGTACTTC.

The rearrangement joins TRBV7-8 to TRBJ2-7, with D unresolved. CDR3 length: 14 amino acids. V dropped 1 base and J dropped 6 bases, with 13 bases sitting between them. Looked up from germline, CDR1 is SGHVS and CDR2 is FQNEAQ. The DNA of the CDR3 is TGTGCCAGCAGCTTAGTGGGCCTCGCATCCGAGCAGTACTTC. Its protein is CASSLVGLASEQYF.

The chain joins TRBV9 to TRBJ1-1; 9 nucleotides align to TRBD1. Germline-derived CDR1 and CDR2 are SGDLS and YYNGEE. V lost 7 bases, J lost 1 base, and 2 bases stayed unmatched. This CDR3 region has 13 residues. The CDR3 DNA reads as TGTGCCAGCGGGGACAGGGAGAACACTGAAGCTTTCTTT. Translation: CASGDRENTEAFF.

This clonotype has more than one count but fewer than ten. CDR3 sequence: CSETDGDTQYF. CDR3 sequence (DNA): TGCAGCGAGACTGATGGAGATACGCAGTATTTT. The chain employs TRBV29-1 and TRBJ2-3; the D is unclear. The CDR3 extends over 11 amino acids. Germline values: CDR1 SQVTM, CDR2 ANQGSEA. Trimming left V 7 bases short and J 5 bases short, with 10 bases between.

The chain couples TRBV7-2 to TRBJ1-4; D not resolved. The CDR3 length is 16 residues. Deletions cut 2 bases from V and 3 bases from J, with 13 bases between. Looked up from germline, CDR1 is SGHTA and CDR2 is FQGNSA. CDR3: CASSLYSGVANEKLFF. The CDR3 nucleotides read TGTGCCAGCAGCTTATACTCTGGGGTTGCTAATGAAAAACTGTTTTTT.

The chain's CDR3 is CASSGSGGVETQYF. For the CDR3, the DNA is TGTGCCAGTAGTGGGAGTGGGGGTGTAGAGACCCAGTACTTC. This chain joins TRBV19 and TRBJ2-5; D is possibly TRBD1 or TRBD2 (5 bases each). CDR1 is LNHDA and CDR2 is SQIVND in the germline V gene (reference sequence). The CDR3 spans 14 residues. Trimming left V 5 bases short and J 4 bases short, with 14 bases between.

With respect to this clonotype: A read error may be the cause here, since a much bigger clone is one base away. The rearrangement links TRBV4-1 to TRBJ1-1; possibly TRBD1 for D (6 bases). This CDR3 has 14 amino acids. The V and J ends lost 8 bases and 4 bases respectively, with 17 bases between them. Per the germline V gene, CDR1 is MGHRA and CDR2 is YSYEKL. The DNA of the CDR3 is TGCGCCAGCCGAAACAGGGCGTTGAGCACTGAAGCTTTCTTT. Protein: CASRNRALSTEAFF.

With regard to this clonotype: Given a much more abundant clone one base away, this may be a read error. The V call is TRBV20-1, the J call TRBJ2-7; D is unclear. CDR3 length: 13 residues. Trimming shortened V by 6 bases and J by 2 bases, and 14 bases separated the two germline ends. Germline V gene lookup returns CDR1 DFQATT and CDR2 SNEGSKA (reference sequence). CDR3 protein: CSAHPTHTYEQYF. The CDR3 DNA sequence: TGCAGTGCACACCCTACCCACACCTACGAGCAGTACTTC.

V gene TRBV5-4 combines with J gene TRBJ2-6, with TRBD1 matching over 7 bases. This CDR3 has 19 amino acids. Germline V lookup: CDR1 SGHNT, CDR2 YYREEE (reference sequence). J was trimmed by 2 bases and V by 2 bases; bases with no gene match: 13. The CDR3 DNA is TGTGCCAGCAGCTTCCCAGGCTCCAGGCAGGGGGCTGGGGCCAACGTCCTGACTTTC. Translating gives CASSFPGSRQGAGANVLTF.

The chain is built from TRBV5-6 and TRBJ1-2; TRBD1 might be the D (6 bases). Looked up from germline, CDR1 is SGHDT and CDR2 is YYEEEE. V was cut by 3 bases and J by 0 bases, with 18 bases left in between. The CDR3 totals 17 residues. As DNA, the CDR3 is TGTGCCAGCAGCTCCTGGGACACCCAGACTTCTAACTATGGCTACACCTTC. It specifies CASSSWDTQTSNYGYTF.

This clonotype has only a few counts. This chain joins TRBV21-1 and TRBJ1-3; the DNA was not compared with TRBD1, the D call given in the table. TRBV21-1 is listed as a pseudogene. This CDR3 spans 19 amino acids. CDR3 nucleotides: TGTGCCAGCAGCAAAGTGGGAGGACAGGGGAAATGCTGTGGAAACACCATATATTTT. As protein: CASSKVGGQGKCCGNTIYF.

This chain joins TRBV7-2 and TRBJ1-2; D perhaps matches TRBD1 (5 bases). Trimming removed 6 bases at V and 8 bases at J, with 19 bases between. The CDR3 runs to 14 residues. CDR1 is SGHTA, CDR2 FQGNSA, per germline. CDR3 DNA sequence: TGTGCCAGCAGTTCGGGGACGGCGCCTGGGGGCTACACCTTC. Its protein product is CASSSGTAPGGYTF.

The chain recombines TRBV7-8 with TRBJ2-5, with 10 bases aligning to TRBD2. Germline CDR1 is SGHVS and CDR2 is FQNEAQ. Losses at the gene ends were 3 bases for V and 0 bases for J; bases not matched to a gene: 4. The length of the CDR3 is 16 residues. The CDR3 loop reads CASSFLSGRDQETQYF. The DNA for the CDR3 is TGTGCCAGCAGCTTCCTCAGCGGGAGGGACCAAGAGACCCAGTACTTC.